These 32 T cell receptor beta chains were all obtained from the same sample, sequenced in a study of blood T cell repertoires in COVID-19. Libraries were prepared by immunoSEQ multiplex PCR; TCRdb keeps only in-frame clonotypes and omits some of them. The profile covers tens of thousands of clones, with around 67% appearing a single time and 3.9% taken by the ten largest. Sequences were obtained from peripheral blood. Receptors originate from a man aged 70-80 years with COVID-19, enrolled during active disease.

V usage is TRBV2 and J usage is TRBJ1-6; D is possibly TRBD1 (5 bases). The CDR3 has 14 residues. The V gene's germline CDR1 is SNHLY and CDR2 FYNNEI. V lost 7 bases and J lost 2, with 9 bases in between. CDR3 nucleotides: TGTGCCAGCAACCAGGGTGCCTATAATTCACCCCTCCACTTT. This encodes CASNQGAYNSPLHF.

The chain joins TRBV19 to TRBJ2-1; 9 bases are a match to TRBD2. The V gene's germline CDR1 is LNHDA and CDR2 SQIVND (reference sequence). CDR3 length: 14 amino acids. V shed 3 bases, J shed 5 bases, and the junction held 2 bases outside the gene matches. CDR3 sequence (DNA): TGTGCCAGTAGTATGGGACTAGCAAACAATGAGCAGTTCTTC. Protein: CASSMGLANNEQFF.

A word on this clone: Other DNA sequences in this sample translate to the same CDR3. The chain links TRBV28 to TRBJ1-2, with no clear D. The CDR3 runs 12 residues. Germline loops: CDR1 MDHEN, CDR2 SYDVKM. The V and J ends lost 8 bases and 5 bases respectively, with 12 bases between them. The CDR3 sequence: CASLPRGYGYTF. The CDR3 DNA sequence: TGTGCCAGCCTTCCCCGGGGATATGGCTACACCTTC.

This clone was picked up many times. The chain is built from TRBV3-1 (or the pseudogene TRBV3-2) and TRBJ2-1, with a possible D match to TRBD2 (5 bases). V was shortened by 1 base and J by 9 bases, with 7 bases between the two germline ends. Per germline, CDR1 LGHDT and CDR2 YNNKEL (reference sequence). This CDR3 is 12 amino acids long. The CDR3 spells CASSQARGEQFF. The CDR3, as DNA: TGTGCCAGCAGCCAAGCACGGGGTGAGCAGTTCTTC.

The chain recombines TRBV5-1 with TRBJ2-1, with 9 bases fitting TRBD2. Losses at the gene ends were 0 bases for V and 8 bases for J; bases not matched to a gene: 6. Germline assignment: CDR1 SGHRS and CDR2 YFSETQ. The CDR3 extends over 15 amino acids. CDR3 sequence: CASSLAAGGPYEQFF. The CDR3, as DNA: TGCGCCAGCAGCTTGGCCGCGGGAGGGCCCTATGAGCAGTTCTTC.

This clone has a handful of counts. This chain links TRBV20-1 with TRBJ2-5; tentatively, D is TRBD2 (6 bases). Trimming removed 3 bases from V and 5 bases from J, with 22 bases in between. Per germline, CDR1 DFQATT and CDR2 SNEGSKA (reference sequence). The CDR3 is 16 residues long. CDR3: CSASPLGPGDWETQYF. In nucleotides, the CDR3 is TGCAGTGCTAGTCCCCTCGGTCCGGGAGATTGGGAGACCCAGTACTTC.

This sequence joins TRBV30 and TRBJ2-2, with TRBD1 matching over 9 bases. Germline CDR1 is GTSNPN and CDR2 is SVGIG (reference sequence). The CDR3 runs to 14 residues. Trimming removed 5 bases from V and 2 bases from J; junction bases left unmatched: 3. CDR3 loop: CAWGTGTNTGELFF. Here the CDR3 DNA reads TGTGCCTGGGGGACAGGGACAAACACCGGGGAGCTGTTTTTT.

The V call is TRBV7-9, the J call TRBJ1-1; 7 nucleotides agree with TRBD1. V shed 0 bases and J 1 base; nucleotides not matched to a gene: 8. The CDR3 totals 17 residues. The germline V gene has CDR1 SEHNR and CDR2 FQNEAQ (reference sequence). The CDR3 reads CASSLAKGNRGNTEAFF. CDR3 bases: TGTGCCAGCAGCTTAGCGAAAGGCAACAGGGGGAACACTGAAGCTTTCTTT.

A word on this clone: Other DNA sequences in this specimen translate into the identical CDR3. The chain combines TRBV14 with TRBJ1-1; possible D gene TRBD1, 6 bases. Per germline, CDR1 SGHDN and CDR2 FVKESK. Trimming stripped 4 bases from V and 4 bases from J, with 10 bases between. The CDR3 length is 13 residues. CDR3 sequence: CASSPQGFTEAFF. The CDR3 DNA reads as TGTGCCAGCAGCCCCCAGGGGTTCACTGAAGCTTTCTTT.

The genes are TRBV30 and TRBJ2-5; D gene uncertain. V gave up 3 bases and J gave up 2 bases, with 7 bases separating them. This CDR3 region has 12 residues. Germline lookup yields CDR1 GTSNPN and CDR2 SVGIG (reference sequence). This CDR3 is CAWREMQETQYF. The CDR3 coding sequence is TGTGCCTGGAGGGAGATGCAAGAGACCCAGTACTTC.

The CDR3: CATSRGGQVNYVGYTF. The CDR3, as DNA: TGTGCCACCAGCAGAGGCGGACAGGTTAACTATGTAGGCTACACCTTC. The rearrangement links TRBV15 to TRBJ1-2; 7 bases fit TRBD1. This CDR3 comprises 16 residues. V dropped 1 base and J dropped 8; count of bases not matched to a gene: 13. Germline lookup yields CDR1 LNHNV and CDR2 YYDKDF (reference sequence).

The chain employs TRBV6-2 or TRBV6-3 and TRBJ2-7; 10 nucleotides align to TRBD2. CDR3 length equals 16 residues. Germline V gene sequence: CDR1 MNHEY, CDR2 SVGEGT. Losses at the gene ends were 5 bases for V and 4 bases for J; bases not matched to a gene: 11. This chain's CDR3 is CASSSRSASGGYEQYF. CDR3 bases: TGTGCCAGCAGTAGCCGGTCGGCTAGCGGGGGTTACGAGCAGTACTTC.

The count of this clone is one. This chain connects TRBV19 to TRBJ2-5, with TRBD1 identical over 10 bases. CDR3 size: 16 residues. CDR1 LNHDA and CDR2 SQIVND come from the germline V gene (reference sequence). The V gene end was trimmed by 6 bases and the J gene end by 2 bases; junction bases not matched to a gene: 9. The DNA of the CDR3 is TGTGCCAGTAGCACCCGCGGACAGGGGGAGCAAGAGACCCAGTACTTC. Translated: CASSTRGQGEQETQYF.

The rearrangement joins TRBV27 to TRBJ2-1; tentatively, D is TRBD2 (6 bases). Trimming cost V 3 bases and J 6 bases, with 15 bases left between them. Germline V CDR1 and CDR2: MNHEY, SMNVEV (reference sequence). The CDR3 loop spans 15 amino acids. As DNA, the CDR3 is TGTGCCAGCAGTTTTGGGGGGACGGGGACCAATGAGCAGTTCTTC. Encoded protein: CASSFGGTGTNEQFF.

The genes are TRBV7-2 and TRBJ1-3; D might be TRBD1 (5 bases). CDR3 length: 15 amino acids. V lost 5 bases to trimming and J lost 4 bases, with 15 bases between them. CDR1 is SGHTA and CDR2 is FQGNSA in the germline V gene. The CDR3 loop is CASSPNPGGGNTIYF. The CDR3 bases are TGTGCCAGCAGCCCGAACCCCGGGGGGGGAAACACCATATATTTT.

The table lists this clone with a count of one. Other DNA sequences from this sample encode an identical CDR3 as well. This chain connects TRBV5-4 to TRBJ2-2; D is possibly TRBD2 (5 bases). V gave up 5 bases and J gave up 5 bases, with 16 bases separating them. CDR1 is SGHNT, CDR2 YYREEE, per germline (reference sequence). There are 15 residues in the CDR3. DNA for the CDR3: TGTGCCAGCAGTCGGGATTCCGGACGGACCGGGGAGCTGTTTTTT. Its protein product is CASSRDSGRTGELFF.

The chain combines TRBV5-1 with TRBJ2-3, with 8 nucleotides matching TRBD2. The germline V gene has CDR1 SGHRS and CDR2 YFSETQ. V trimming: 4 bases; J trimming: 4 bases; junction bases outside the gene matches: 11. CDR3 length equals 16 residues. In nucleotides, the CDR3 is TGCGCCAGCAGCCCGACGGGAGGGGCGGTAGCAGATACGCAGTATTTT. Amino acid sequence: CASSPTGGAVADTQYF.

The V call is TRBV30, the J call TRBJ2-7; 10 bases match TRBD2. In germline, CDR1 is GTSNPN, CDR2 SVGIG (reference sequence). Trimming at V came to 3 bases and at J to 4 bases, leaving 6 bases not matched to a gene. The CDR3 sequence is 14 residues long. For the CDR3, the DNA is TGTGCCTGGAGCAATACGGGACTAGCGTACGAGCAGTACTTC. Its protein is CAWSNTGLAYEQYF.

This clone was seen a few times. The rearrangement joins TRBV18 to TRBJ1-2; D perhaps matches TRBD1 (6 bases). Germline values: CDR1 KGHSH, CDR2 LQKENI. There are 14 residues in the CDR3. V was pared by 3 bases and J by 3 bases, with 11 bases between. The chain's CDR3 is CASSPGTGHYGYTF. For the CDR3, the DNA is TGTGCCAGCTCACCTGGCACAGGGCACTATGGCTACACCTTC.

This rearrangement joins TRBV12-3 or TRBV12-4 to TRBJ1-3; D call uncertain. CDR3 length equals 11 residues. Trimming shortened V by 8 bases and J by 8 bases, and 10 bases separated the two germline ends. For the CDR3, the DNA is TGTGCCAGCCGGAGGAGAGACACCATATATTTT. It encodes CASRRRDTIYF.

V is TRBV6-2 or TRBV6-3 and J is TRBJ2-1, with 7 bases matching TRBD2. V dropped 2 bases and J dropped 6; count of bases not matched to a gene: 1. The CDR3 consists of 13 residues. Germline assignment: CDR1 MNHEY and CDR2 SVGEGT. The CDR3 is CASSYRTSNEQFF. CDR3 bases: TGTGCCAGCAGTTACAGGACTAGCAATGAGCAGTTCTTC.

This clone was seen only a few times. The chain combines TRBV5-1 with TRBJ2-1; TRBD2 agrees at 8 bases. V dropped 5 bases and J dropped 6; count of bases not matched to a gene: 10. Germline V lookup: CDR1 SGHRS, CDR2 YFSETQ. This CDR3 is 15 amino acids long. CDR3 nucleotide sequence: TGCGCCAGCAGGGGAGCGGGAGAATCTCCCAATGAGCAGTTCTTC. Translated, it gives CASRGAGESPNEQFF.

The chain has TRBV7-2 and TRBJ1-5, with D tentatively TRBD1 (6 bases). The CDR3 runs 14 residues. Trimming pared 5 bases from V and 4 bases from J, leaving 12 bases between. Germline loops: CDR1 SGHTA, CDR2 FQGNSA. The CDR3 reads CASSRPGVNQPQHF. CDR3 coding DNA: TGTGCCAGCAGCCGCCCAGGGGTGAATCAGCCCCAGCATTTT.

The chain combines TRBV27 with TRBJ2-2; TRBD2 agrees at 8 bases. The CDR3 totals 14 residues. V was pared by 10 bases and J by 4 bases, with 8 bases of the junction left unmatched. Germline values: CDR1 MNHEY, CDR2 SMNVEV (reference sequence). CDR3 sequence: CATKREWGTGELFF. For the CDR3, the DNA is TGTGCCACCAAGCGGGAGTGGGGCACCGGGGAGCTGTTTTTT.

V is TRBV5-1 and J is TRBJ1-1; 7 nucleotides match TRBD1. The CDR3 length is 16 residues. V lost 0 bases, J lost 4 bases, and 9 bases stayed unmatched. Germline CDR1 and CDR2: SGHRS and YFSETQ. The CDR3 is CASSLEGGSGGTEAFF. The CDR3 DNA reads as TGCGCCAGCAGCTTGGAAGGAGGATCAGGGGGCACTGAAGCTTTCTTT.

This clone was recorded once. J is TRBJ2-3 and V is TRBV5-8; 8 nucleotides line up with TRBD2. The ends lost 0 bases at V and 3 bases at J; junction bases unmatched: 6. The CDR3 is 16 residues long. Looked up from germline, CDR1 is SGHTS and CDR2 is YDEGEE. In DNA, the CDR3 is TGTGCCAGCAGCTTGGCCTTAGCGGGGCCTACAGATACGCAGTATTTT. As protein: CASSLALAGPTDTQYF.

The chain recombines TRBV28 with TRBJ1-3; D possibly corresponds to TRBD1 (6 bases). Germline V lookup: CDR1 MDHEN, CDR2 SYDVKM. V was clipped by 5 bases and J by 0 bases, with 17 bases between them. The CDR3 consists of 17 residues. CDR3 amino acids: CASSTARQGSSGNTIYF. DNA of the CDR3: TGTGCCAGCAGTACAGCCCGGCAGGGGAGCTCTGGAAACACCATATATTTT. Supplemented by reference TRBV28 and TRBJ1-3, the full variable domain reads DVKVTQSSRYLVKRTGEKVFLECVQDMDHENMFWYRQDPGLGLRLIYFSYDVKMKEKGDIPEGYSVSREKKERFSLILESASTNQTSMYLCASSTARQGSSGNTIYFGEGSWLTVV.

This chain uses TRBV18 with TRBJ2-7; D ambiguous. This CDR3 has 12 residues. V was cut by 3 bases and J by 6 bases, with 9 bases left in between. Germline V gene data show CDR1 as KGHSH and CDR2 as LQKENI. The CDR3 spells CASSPGPGEQYF. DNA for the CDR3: TGTGCCAGCTCACCTGGGCCTGGCGAGCAGTACTTC.

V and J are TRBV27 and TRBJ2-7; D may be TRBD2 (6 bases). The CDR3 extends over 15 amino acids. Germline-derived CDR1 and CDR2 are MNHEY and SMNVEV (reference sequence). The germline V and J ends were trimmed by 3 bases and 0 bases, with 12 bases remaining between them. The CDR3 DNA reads TGTGCCAGCAGTTTTTCGACCGGGAGCTCCTACGAGCAGTACTTC. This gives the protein CASSFSTGSSYEQYF.

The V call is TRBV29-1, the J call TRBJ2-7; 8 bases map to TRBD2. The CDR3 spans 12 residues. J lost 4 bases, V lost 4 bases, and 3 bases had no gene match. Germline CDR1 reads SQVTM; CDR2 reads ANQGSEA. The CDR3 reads CSVATSGYEQYF. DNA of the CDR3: TGCAGCGTTGCCACTAGCGGTTACGAGCAGTACTTC.

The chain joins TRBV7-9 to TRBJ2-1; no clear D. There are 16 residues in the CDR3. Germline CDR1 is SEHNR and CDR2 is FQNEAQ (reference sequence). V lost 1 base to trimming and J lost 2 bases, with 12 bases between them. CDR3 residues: CASSLVWSYTYNEQFF. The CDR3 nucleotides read TGTGCCAGCAGCTTAGTTTGGAGTTACACCTACAATGAGCAGTTCTTC. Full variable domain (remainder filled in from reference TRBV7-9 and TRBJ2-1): DTGVSQNPRHKITKRGQNVTFRCDPISEHNRLYWYRQTLGQGPEFLTYFQNEAQLEKSRLLSDRFSAERPKGSFSTLEIQRTEQGDSAMYLCASSLVWSYTYNEQFFGPGTRLTVL.

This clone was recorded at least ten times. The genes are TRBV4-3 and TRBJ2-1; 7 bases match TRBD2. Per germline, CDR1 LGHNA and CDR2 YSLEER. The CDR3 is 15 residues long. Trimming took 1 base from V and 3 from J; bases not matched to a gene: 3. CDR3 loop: CASSQGASGYNEQFF. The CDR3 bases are TGCGCCAGCAGCCAAGGGGCTAGCGGCTACAATGAGCAGTTCTTC.